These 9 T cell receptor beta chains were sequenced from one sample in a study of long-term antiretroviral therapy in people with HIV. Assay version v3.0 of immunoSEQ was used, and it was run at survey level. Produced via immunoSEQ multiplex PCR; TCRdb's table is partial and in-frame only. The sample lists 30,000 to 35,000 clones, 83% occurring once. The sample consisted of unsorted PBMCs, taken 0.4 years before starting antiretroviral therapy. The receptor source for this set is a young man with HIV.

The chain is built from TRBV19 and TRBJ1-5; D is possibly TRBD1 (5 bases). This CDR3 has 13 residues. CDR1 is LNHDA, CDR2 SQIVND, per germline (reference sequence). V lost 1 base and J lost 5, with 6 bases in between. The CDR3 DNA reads TGTGCCAGTAGTATAGTAGGGGATCAGCCCCAGCATTTT. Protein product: CASSIVGDQPQHF.

The chain's CDR3 is CASSVATVGYGYTF. The CDR3 nucleotides are TGTGCCAGCAGTGTCGCGACAGTGGGCTATGGCTACACCTTC. The chain couples TRBV6-4 to TRBJ1-2; maybe TRBD1 (5 bases). Trimming pared 4 bases from V and 4 bases from J, leaving 13 bases between. This CDR3 region has 14 residues. Germline V gene data show CDR1 as MRHNA and CDR2 as SNTAGT.

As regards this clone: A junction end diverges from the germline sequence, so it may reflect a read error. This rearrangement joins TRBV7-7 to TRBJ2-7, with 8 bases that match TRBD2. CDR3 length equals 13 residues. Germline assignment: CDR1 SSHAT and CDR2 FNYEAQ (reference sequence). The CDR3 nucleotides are TGTGCTAGCAGCTTAGGGCTAGCGGGTGAGCAGTACTTC. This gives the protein CASSLGLAGEQYF.

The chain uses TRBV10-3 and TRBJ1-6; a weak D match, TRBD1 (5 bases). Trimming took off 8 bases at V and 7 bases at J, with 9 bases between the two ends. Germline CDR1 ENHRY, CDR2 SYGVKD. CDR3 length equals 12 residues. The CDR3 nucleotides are TGTGCCATCGCCAGGGACAATTCACCCCTCCACTTT. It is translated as CAIARDNSPLHF.

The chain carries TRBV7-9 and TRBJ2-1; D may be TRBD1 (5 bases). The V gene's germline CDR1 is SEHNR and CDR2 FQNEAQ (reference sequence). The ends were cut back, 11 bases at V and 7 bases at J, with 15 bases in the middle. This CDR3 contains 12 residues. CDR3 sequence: CASSPRANEQFF. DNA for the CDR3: TGTGCCTCGTCCCCCAGGGCTAATGAGCAGTTCTTC.

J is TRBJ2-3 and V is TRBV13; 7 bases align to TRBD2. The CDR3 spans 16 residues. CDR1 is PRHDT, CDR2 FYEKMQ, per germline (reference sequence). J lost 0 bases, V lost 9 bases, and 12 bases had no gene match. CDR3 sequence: CARIIGTTSSTDTQYF. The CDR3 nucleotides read TGTGCCAGGATAATAGGGACTACCTCTAGCACAGATACGCAGTATTTT.

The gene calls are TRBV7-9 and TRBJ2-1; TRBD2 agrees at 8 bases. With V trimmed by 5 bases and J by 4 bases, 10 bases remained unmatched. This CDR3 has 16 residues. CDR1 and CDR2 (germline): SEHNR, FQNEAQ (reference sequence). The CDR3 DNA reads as TGTGCCAGCAGCCCTTATAAGCGGGAGTTTTACAATGAGCAGTTCTTC. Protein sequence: CASSPYKREFYNEQFF.

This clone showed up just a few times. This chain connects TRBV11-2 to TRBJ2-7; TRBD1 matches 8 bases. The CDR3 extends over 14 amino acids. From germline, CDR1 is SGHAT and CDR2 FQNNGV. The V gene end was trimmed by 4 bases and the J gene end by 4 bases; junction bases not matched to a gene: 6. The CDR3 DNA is TGTGCCAGCAGCTCGTCAGGGGGCCCTTACGAGCAGTACTTC. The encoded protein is CASSSSGGPYEQYF.

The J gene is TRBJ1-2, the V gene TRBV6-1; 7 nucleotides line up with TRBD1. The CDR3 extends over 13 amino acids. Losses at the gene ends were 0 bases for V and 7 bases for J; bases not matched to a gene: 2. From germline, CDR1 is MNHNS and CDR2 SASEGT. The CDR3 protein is CASSEAAGGGYTF. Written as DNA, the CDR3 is TGTGCCAGCAGTGAAGCGGCAGGGGGTGGCTACACCTTC.